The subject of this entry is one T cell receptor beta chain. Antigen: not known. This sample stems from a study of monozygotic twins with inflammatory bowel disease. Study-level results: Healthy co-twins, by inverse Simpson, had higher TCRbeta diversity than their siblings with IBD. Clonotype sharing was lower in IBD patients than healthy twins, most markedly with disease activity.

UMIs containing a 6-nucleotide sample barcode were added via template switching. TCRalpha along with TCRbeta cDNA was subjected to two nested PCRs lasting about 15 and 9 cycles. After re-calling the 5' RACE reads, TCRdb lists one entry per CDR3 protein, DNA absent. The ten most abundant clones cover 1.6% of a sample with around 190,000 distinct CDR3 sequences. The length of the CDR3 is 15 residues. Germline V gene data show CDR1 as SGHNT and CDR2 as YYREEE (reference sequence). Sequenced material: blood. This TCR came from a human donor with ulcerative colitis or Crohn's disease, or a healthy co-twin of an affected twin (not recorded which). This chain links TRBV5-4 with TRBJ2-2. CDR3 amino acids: CASSRPHANTGELFF.